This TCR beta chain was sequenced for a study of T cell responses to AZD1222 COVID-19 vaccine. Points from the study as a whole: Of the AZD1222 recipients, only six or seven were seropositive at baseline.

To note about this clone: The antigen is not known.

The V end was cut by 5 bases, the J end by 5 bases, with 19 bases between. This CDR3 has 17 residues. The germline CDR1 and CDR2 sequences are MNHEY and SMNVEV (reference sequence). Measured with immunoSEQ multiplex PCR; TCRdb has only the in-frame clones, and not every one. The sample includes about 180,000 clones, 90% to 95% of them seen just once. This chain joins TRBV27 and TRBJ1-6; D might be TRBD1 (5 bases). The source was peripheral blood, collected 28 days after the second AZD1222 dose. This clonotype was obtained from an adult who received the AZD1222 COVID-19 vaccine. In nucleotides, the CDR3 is TGTGCCAGCAGTCCCCCGGATAGGGGCCATCATAATTCACCCCTCCACTTT. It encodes CASSPPDRGHHNSPLHF.